This TCR beta chain was observed in a study of T cell repertoires in cytomegalovirus infection. In the study overall: Public TCR beta signatures marked donors with CMV infection and the matching HLA.

TCRdb recomputed calls from the reads with MiXCR, one row per CDR3 protein. The table has hundreds of thousands of distinct CDR3 sequences, roughly a sixth seen once. Looked up from germline, CDR1 is MNHNS and CDR2 is SASEGT. V dropped 11 bases and J dropped 1 base, with 14 bases sitting between them. This CDR3 spans 14 amino acids. General study points: Based on cumulative public TCR beta family frequency, carriers of CMV plus the relevant HLA were identified.

This clonotype showed up many times. Its antigen is still unknown. This sequence originates from a human donor in good health (CMV status not recorded). Some clones in this sample may be carry-over from other donors' samples. Sequencing used PBMCs. This rearrangement joins TRBV6-1 to TRBJ2-2; maybe TRBD2 (6 bases). The CDR3 DNA reads TGTGCCGGAGGGGATAGACAGAACACCGGGGAGCTGTTTTTT. It encodes CAGGDRQNTGELFF.